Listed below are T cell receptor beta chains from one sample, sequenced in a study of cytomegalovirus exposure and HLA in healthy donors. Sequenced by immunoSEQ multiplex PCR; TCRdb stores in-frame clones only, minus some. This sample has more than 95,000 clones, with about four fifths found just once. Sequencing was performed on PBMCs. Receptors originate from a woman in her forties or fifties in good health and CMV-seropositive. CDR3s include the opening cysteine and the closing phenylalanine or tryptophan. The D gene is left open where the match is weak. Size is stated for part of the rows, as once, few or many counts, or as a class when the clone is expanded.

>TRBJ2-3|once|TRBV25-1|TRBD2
CASSDLPGAGGPDTQYF
TGTGCCAGCAGTGACCTCCCCGGAGCGGGAGGACCCGATACGCAGTATTTT
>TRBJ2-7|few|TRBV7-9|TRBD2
CASSSGGEQRAQYF
TGTGCCAGCAGCTCGGGGGGGGAACAGAGGGCGCAGTACTTC
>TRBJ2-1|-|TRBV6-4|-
CASSDSGLANEQFF
TGTGCCAGCAGTGACTCGGGACTTGCAAATGAGCAGTTCTTC
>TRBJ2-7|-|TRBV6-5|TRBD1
CASSYRTGGYEQYF
TGTGCCAGCAGTTACCGGACAGGGGGCTACGAGCAGTACTTC
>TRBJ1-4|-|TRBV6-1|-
CASNVGGGNEKLFF
TGTGCCAGCAACGTCGGGGGGGGGAATGAAAAACTGTTTTTT
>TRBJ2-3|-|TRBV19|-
CASSITIWGRTDTQYF
TGTGCCAGTAGTATAACGATATGGGGGCGGACAGATACGCAGTATTTT
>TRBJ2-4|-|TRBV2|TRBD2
CASRLAAKNIQYF
TGTGCCAGTCGACTAGCGGCTAAAAACATTCAGTACTTC
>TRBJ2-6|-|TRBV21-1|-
CASSKGDRRTGPSGANVLTF
TGTGCCAGCAGCAAAGGGGATCGAAGGACAGGACCGTCTGGGGCCAACGTCCTGACTTTC
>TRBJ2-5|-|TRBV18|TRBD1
CASSPRQGDQETQYF
TGTGCCAGCTCACCCAGGCAGGGGGACCAAGAGACCCAGTACTTC
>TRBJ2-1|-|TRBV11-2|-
CASSGPGLLYNEQFF
TGTGCCAGCAGCGGACCGGGACTGCTCTACAATGAGCAGTTCTTC
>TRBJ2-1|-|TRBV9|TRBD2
CASSVTPGLAGVRSSYNEQFF
TGTGCCAGCAGCGTAACTCCGGGACTAGCGGGGGTACGCAGCTCCTACAATGAGCAGTTCTTC
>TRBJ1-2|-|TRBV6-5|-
CASSPAFGDGYTF
TGTGCCAGCAGCCCCGCTTTCGGGGATGGCTACACCTTC
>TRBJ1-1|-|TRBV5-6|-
CASSPPDRYWGNTEAFF
TGTGCCAGCAGCCCCCCCGACAGGTACTGGGGGAACACTGAAGCTTTCTTT
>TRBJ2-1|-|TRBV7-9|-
CASSFTSVYNEQFF
TGTGCCAGCAGCTTCACCAGCGTCTACAATGAGCAGTTCTTC
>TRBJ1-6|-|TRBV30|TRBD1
CAWSVGTGGNSPLHF
TGTGCCTGGAGTGTCGGGACAGGGGGGAATTCACCCCTCCACTTT
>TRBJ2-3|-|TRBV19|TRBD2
CASSRISGRIVDTQYF
TGTGCCAGTAGTCGGATTAGCGGGAGGATTGTAGATACGCAGTATTTT
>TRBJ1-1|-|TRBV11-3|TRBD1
CASSMTGANTEAFF
TGTGCCAGCAGCATGACAGGGGCTAACACTGAAGCTTTCTTT
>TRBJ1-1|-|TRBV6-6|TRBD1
CASGQGTEAFF
TGTGCCAGCGGACAGGGCACTGAAGCTTTCTTT
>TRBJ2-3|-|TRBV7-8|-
CASSLSIIRADTQYF
TGTGCCAGCAGCTTATCAATCATCCGAGCAGATACGCAGTATTTT
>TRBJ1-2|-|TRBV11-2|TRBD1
CASSVGQGAGGYTF
TGTGCCAGCAGCGTGGGACAGGGGGCGGGTGGCTACACCTTC
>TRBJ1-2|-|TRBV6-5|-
CASSYGPDGYSGGYTF
TGTGCCAGCAGTTACGGGCCCGACGGCTATTCTGGTGGCTACACCTTC
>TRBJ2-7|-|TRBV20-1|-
CSASTAGEQYF
TGCAGTGCTAGTACGGCGGGGGAGCAGTACTTC
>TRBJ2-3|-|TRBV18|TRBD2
CASSPKASGRAIGTDTQYF
TGTGCCAGCTCACCAAAAGCCAGCGGGAGGGCGATCGGCACAGATACGCAGTATTTT
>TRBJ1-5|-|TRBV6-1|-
CASGGGREFQPQHF
TGTGCCAGCGGCGGGGGCAGGGAATTTCAGCCCCAGCATTTT
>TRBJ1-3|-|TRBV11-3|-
CASSSRTGNTIYF
TGTGCCAGCAGCTCCCGTACAGGGAACACCATATATTTT
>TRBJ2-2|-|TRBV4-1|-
CASSPPTGFGELFF
TGCGCCAGCAGCCCCCCTACAGGGTTCGGGGAGCTGTTTTTT
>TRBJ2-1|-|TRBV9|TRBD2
CASSEPTSGGPNEQFF
TGTGCCAGCAGCGAGCCGACTAGCGGGGGGCCCAATGAGCAGTTCTTC
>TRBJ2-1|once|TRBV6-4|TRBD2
CASSEETSGYNEQFF
TGTGCCAGCAGTGAGGAGACTAGCGGTTACAATGAGCAGTTCTTC
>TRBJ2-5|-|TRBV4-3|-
CASSQYGQETQYF
TGCGCCAGCAGCCAATACGGCCAAGAGACCCAGTACTTC
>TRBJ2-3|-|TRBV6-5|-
CATLAPGADTQYF
TGTGCCACGCTAGCCCCCGGCGCAGATACGCAGTATTTT
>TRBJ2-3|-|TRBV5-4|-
CASQVDRDSTDTQYF
TGTGCCAGCCAAGTCGACAGGGACTCCACAGATACGCAGTATTTT